A selection of T cell receptor beta chains follows, all from one sample in a study of blood T cell repertoires in COVID-19. Only in-frame clones appear in the TCRdb table, and some are missing; sequencing was by immunoSEQ multiplex PCR. Counted here are roughly 100,000 clones, about nine tenths occurring once; the ten biggest clones make up just under 4%. Sequenced sample: peripheral blood. These receptors originate from a woman between 50 and 59 years old in a cohort sampled during active COVID-19. Each CDR3 is given with its conserved first and last residue. The order of the fields is V gene, D gene, J gene, clone size, CDR3 protein, CDR3 DNA. A D gene is named only where the DNA matches it firmly. Not all rows give a size; the values are once, few, many and, for expanded clones, a class.

TRBV25-1,TRBD1,TRBJ1-2,.,CASSVPLSRGLWGYTF,TGTGCCAGCAGTGTTCCCCTCAGCAGGGGGCTTTGGGGCTACACCTTC
TRBV21-1,.,TRBJ1-5,.,CASNPGEGIGWERPQHF,TGTGCCAGCAACCCTGGAGAGGGAATTGGATGGGAGCGCCCCCAGCATTTT
TRBV12-5,TRBD1,TRBJ2-1,once,CASGLGRDSSYNEQFF,TGTGCTAGTGGTTTGGGCCGGGACAGCTCCTACAATGAGCAGTTCTTC
TRBV5-1,TRBD1,TRBJ1-5,.,CASSLVAGGNQPQHF,TGCGCCAGCAGCTTGGTCGCAGGGGGGAATCAGCCCCAGCATTTT
TRBV5-6,TRBD1,TRBJ2-2,once,CASSPFDRVDTGELFF,TGTGCCAGCAGCCCCTTTGACAGGGTGGATACCGGGGAGCTGTTTTTT
TRBV9,.,TRBJ2-3,once,CASSPGMERDTQYF,TGTGCCAGCAGCCCGGGGATGGAGAGGGATACGCAGTATTTT
TRBV24-1,TRBD1,TRBJ2-5,.,CATSEVGTGQETQYF,TGTGCCACCAGTGAAGTCGGGACAGGACAAGAGACCCAGTACTTC
TRBV7-7,TRBD1,TRBJ1-6,.,CASRTGQGGPVVRTDNSPLHF,TGTGCTAGCAGAACTGGACAGGGCGGGCCCGTGGTGAGGACTGATAATTCACCCCTCCACTTT
TRBV5-4,.,TRBJ2-3,few,CASSQSDTQYF,TGTGCCAGCAGCCAGTCAGATACGCAGTATTTT
TRBV10-3,TRBD1,TRBJ1-2,few,CAISKDRGGSDYGYTF,TGTGCCATCAGTAAGGACAGGGGAGGGTCGGACTATGGCTACACCTTC
TRBV5-6,.,TRBJ2-6,.,CASSFGSSGANVLTF,TGTGCCAGCAGCTTTGGGAGCTCTGGGGCCAACGTCCTGACTTTC
TRBV3-1/TRBV3-2,.,TRBJ1-3,.,CASRIRGGNTIYF,TGTGCCAGCAGGATCAGGGGAGGAAACACCATATATTTT
TRBV27,.,TRBJ2-7,.,CASSLIGSGSYEQYF,TGTGCCAGCAGTTTAATAGGGAGCGGGTCCTACGAGCAGTACTTC
TRBV6-1,.,TRBJ2-2,.,CASSESLWFGELFF,TGTGCCAGCAGTGAGAGTCTTTGGTTCGGGGAGCTGTTTTTT
TRBV3-1/TRBV3-2,TRBD2,TRBJ2-7,.,CASSQVLRGGYEQYF,TGTGCCAGCAGCCAAGTTCTGCGGGGGGGCTACGAGCAGTACTTC